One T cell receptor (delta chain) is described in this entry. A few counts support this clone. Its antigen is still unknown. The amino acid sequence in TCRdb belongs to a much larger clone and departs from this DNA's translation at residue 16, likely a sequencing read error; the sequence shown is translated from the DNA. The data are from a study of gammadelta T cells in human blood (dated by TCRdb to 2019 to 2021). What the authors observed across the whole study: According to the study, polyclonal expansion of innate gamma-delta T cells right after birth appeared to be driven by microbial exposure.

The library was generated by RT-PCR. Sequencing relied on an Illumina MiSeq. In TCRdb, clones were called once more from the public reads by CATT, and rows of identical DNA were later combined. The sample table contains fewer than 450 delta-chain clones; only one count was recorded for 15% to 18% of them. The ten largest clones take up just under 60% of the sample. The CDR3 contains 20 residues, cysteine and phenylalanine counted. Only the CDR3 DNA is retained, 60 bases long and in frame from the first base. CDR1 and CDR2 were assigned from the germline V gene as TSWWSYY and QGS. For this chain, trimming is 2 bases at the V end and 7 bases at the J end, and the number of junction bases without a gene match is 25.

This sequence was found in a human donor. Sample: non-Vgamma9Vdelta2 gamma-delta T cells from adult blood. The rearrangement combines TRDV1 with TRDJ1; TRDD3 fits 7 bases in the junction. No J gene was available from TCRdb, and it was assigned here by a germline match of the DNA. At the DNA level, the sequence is TGTGCTCTTGGGGAATGGGCCAAATTCCTTTTTCCGGGGGATGGGACTAAACTCATCTTT. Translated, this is CALGEWAKFLFPGDGTKLIF.